The 7 T cell receptor beta chains below all came from one sample that was sequenced in a study of blood T cell repertoires in COVID-19. Measured with immunoSEQ multiplex PCR; TCRdb has only the in-frame clones, and not every one. The sample consists of 200,000 to 250,000 clones, 80% of them appearing once. Sequences were obtained from peripheral blood. These receptors were taken from a woman in her sixties or seventies with acute or convalescent COVID-19.

V usage is TRBV5-1 and J usage is TRBJ2-7; TRBD1 aligns across 10 bases. The J segment lost 4 bases and the V segment lost 6 bases, leaving 4 bases of the junction unmatched. CDR3 length: 13 residues. Germline V gene lookup returns CDR1 SGHRS and CDR2 YFSETQ. Written as DNA, the CDR3 is TGCGCCAGCATGCCGGGACAGGGGTACGAGCAGTACTTC. Translating gives CASMPGQGYEQYF.

The rearrangement uses TRBV30 and TRBJ1-6, with D perhaps TRBD1 (5 bases). Trimming stripped 7 bases from V and 9 bases from J, with 22 bases between. Germline-derived CDR1 and CDR2 are GTSNPN and SVGIG (reference sequence). The CDR3 extends over 15 amino acids. The CDR3 region is CAFGTAYSGGSPLHF. As DNA, the CDR3 is TGTGCCTTCGGGACGGCGTACTCGGGGGGTTCACCCCTCCACTTT.

The V gene is TRBV5-6, the J gene TRBJ2-2; TRBD1 matches at 11 bases. CDR1 and CDR2 (germline): SGHDT, YYEEEE. Losses at the gene ends were 2 bases for V and 15 bases for J; bases not matched to a gene: 9. The CDR3 runs to 14 residues. The CDR3 sequence is CASSLRYRDRGMFF. The DNA of the CDR3 is TGTGCCAGCAGCTTAAGATACCGGGACAGGGGGATGTTTTTT.

The V and J genes are TRBV2 and TRBJ2-1, with 9 bases lining up with TRBD1. Germline trimming cut 4 bases from V and 8 bases from J; bases unmatched to any gene: 6. The length of the CDR3 is 14 residues. Germline V gene data show CDR1 as SNHLY and CDR2 as FYNNEI. This CDR3 reads CASSGGRTGDEQFF. CDR3 sequence (DNA): TGTGCCAGCAGTGGAGGTCGGACAGGGGATGAGCAGTTCTTC.

V is TRBV5-1 and J is TRBJ2-7; TRBD1 aligns across 9 bases. Unmatched junction bases numbered 2, after V lost 4 bases and J lost 3 bases. The CDR3 runs 13 residues. CDR1 SGHRS and CDR2 YFSETQ come from the germline V gene. CDR3 sequence: CASSATGGYEQYF. The CDR3 coding sequence is TGCGCCAGCAGCGCGACAGGGGGCTACGAGCAGTACTTC.

This sequence joins TRBV5-1 and TRBJ2-5, with D perhaps TRBD2 (5 bases). Germline-derived CDR1 and CDR2 are SGHRS and YFSETQ. The CDR3 loop spans 16 amino acids. The V gene lost 4 bases and the J gene lost 5 bases, with 21 bases spanning the gap. The CDR3 region is CASSRGQRSSGETQYF. The CDR3 nucleotides are TGCGCCAGCAGCCGGGGTCAGAGGAGCTCGGGGGAGACCCAGTACTTC. The full variable domain, its missing parts supplied by reference TRBV5-1 and TRBJ2-5, is KAGVTQTPRYLIKTRGQQVTLSCSPISGHRSVSWYQQTPGQGLQFLFEYFSETQRNKGNFPGRFSGRQFSNSRSEMNVSTLELGDSALYLCASSRGQRSSGETQYFGPGTRLLVL.

A few counts support this clone. V usage is TRBV6-2 or TRBV6-3 and J usage is TRBJ2-5, with a tentative D call TRBD2 (6 bases). CDR1 MNHEY and CDR2 SVGEGT come from the germline V gene. The CDR3 is 13 amino acids. Trimming left V 7 bases short and J 7 bases short, with 16 bases between. The CDR3 loop reads CASTPSLGGTQYF. For the CDR3, the DNA is TGTGCCAGCACCCCCTCCTTGGGGGGGACCCAGTACTTC.